This TCR beta chain comes out of a study of blood T cell repertoires in COVID-19. Per germline, CDR1 GTSNPN and CDR2 SVGIG (reference sequence). J was trimmed by 8 bases and V by 4 bases; bases with no gene match: 15. The CDR3 is 16 amino acids. Under the authors' procedure: Amplified reference gene primers provided the basis for estimating nucleated cell counts. Measured with immunoSEQ multiplex PCR; TCRdb has only the in-frame clones, and not every one. The D gene and trimming were derived from the DNA, and the V and J assignments and clone size from that table. The table lists about 280,000 clones, roughly nine tenths of them singletons. Membership in each cohort depended on participant-reported clinical history.

The V gene is TRBV30, the J gene TRBJ1-1; 11 nucleotides align to TRBD1. Sequences were obtained from PBMCs or T cells enriched from blood (not recorded which). The source is a woman aged 40 to 50 who had recovered from COVID-19. The chain's CDR3 is CAWIRGTGGLTGEAFF. CDR3 bases: TGTGCCTGGATAAGGGGGACAGGGGGATTGACAGGGGAAGCTTTCTTT.